This is a list of T cell receptor beta chains from one sample in a study of T-cell memory formation after mild COVID-19. Each CDR3 protein is one row after TCRdb ran MiXCR on the 5' RACE reads. Of roughly 310,000 distinct CDR3 sequences in the sample, more than 15% were seen once. The specimen was PBMCs or a T cell subset sorted from them (not recorded which). These receptors came from a young man who had mild COVID-19 (a few samples of this study predate the infection). Cell type and time point are not known. CDR3s include the opening cysteine and the closing phenylalanine or tryptophan. D genes are given only for firm matches. Not every row has a clone size; where given, it reads once, few, many or a size class.

j_call | v_call | d_call | clone_size | cdr3_aa | cdr3_nt
TRBJ1-6 | TRBV4-3 | - | - | CASSQFHSRELNSPLHF | TGCGCCAGCAGCCAATTTCACTCTCGGGAGTTAAATTCACCCCTCCACTTT
TRBJ1-3 | TRBV6-5 | TRBD1 | - | CASSYDGTGAYSGNTIYF | TGTGCCAGCAGTTATGATGGCACAGGGGCCTACTCTGGAAACACCATATATTTT
TRBJ2-7 | TRBV6-6 | - | few | CASSRVALHEQYF | TGTGCCAGCAGCCGCGTGGCACTCCACGAGCAGTACTTC
TRBJ2-1 | TRBV20-1 | - | - | CSARTASTRHEQFF | TGCAGTGCTAGGACAGCGAGTACCAGACATGAGCAGTTCTTC
TRBJ2-3 | TRBV7-6 | TRBD1 | few | CASSSRSGTGVTDTQYF | TGTGCCAGCAGCTCCCGTTCCGGGACAGGAGTTACGGATACGCAGTATTTT
TRBJ2-3 | TRBV4-3 | - | few | CASSQDKGHLTQYF | TGCGCCAGCAGCCAAGACAAGGGACATCTAACGCAGTATTTT
TRBJ2-5 | TRBV13 | - | - | CASSALGTSQETQYF | TGTGCCAGCAGCGCCCTCGGGACTTCCCAAGAGACCCAGTACTTC
TRBJ1-6 | TRBV5-1 | - | many | CASSARVSSPLHF | TGCGCCAGCAGCGCCAGGGTCAGTTCACCCCTCCACTTT
TRBJ2-5 | TRBV28 | TRBD2 | few | CASSFSELAGGPWETQYF | TGTGCCAGCAGTTTCAGCGAGCTAGCGGGGGGGCCTTGGGAGACCCAGTACTTC
TRBJ1-2 | TRBV7-3 | TRBD1 | - | CASSMGQNYGYTF | TGTGCCAGCAGCATGGGACAGAATTATGGCTACACCTTC
TRBJ2-5 | TRBV12-3/TRBV12-4 | - | few | CASTLSGTQYF | TGTGCCAGCACCCTCTCCGGGACCCAGTACTTC
TRBJ2-5 | TRBV20-1 | - | few | CSASGTRAETQYF | TGCAGTGCTTCCGGGACCCGCGCGGAGACCCAGTACTTC
TRBJ2-7 | TRBV7-2 | - | - | CGFYEQYF | TGTGGCTTCTACGAGCAGTACTTC
TRBJ2-1 | TRBV18 | - | many | CASSPPPGNEQFF | TGTGCCAGCTCACCACCCCCGGGCAATGAGCAGTTCTTC
TRBJ2-7 | TRBV4-1 | - | - | CASSQARGAGEEQYF | TGCGCCAGCAGCCAAGCCCGAGGTGCGGGTGAGGAGCAGTACTTC
TRBJ2-5 | TRBV5-1 | TRBD1 | few | CASSLGGDRAETQYF | TGCGCCAGCAGCTTGGGGGGAGACAGGGCAGAGACCCAGTACTTC
TRBJ2-5 | TRBV29-1 | TRBD2 | few | CSVEAGGRSF | TGCAGCGTTGAGGCGGGGGGTAGGTCCTTC
TRBJ1-1 | TRBV5-1 | TRBD1 | - | CASSERTGGDTEAFF | TGCGCCAGCAGCGAACGGACAGGAGGGGACACTGAAGCTTTCTTT
TRBJ1-2 | TRBV7-8 | - | - | CASSLGSHPNYGYTF | TGTGCCAGCAGCTTAGGTTCTCATCCAAACTATGGCTACACCTTC
TRBJ2-7 | TRBV24-1 | - | once | CATPGYEQYF | TGTGCCACTCCCGGCTACGAGCAGTACTTC
TRBJ2-1 | TRBV7-8 | - | few | CASSSRIRNEQFF | TGTGCCAGCAGCTCACGGATCCGAAATGAGCAGTTCTTC
TRBJ2-5 | TRBV14 | - | - | CASSQLGETQYF | TGTGCCAGCAGCCAACTCGGGGAGACCCAGTACTTC
TRBJ1-1 | TRBV15 | - | few | CATSGRSQVLGTEAFF | TGTGCCACCAGCGGCCGGTCCCAGGTCTTGGGCACTGAAGCTTTCTTT
TRBJ1-2 | TRBV11-2 | - | few | CASSLGGDGYTF | TGTGCCAGCAGCTTAGGAGGTGATGGCTACACCTTC
TRBJ1-2 | TRBV6-5 | - | many | CASSLGRNYGYTF | TGTGCCAGCAGTTTGGGGAGGAACTATGGCTACACCTTC
TRBJ1-4 | TRBV15 | - | few | CATSRNAGRTDF | TGTGCCACCAGCAGGAACGCCGGGAGGACCGATTTT
TRBJ2-1 | TRBV2 | TRBD2 | few | CASTRSGGPGNEQFF | TGTGCCAGCACACGTAGCGGGGGGCCGGGCAATGAGCAGTTCTTC
TRBJ1-4 | TRBV3-1 | - | few | CASTAPRLEKLFF | TGTGCCAGCACGGCACCTAGGTTAGAAAAACTGTTTTTT
TRBJ2-5 | TRBV7-3 | - | - | CASSLRRTLRETQYF | TGTGCCAGCAGCCTCCGGAGGACTCTGCGGGAGACCCAGTACTTC
TRBJ2-1 | TRBV4-2 | - | few | CASSQVGGGVEQFF | TGTGCCAGCAGCCAAGTGGGAGGGGGCGTTGAGCAGTTCTTC
TRBJ1-5 | TRBV12-3/TRBV12-4 | - | - | CASSLQGQAPQPQHF | TGTGCCAGCAGTTTGCAGGGGCAGGCGCCACAGCCCCAGCATTTT
TRBJ1-2 | TRBV5-1 | - | few | CASSRDRPAPGYTF | TGCGCCAGCAGCCGGGACCGACCAGCTCCTGGCTACACCTTC
TRBJ1-5 | TRBV15 | - | - | CATSREGAGQPQHF | TGTGCCACCAGCAGAGAGGGGGCTGGTCAGCCCCAGCATTTT
TRBJ1-2 | TRBV3-1 | - | - | CASSHRNRLSSGYTF | TGTGCCAGCAGCCACCGAAACCGACTGTCAAGCGGCTACACCTTC
TRBJ2-3 | TRBV11-2 | - | - | CASTNPSTDTQYF | TGTGCCAGCACGAACCCTAGCACAGATACGCAGTATTTT
TRBJ1-3 | TRBV2 | TRBD1 | few | CASSPTGQGGNTIYF | TGTGCCAGCAGCCCTACCGGACAGGGGGGAAACACCATATATTTT
TRBJ1-2 | TRBV4-2 | - | few | CASSQDPVPRGTANYGYTF | TGTGCCAGCAGCCAAGATCCCGTCCCCAGGGGCACAGCTAACTATGGCTACACCTTC
TRBJ1-3 | TRBV4-3 | - | - | CASSQDPTAGNTIYF | TGCGCCAGCAGCCAAGATCCGACGGCTGGAAACACCATATATTTT
TRBJ2-3 | TRBV19 | - | - | CASSSTAGGGDTQYF | TGTGCCAGTTCGTCGACGGCAGGGGGGGGCGATACGCAGTATTTT
TRBJ1-3 | TRBV7-9 | TRBD1 | few | CASSVPTGHSGGNTIYF | TGTGCCAGCAGCGTTCCGACAGGGCACTCAGGTGGAAACACCATATATTTT
TRBJ1-1 | TRBV20-1 | - | - | CSADDRMNTEAFF | TGCAGTGCTGATGACAGAATGAACACTGAAGCTTTCTTT
TRBJ2-3 | TRBV4-3 | - | few | CASSRRVDTDTQYF | TGCGCCAGCAGCCGTCGCGTAGATACAGATACGCAGTATTTT
TRBJ1-2 | TRBV20-1 | TRBD1 | few | CSARFAGQVTAGYTF | TGCAGTGCTAGATTTGCGGGACAGGTCACCGCGGGCTACACCTTC
TRBJ1-5 | TRBV4-1 | - | - | CASSPYRDSNQPQHF | TGCGCCAGCAGCCCCTACAGGGATAGCAATCAGCCCCAGCATTTT
TRBJ2-1 | TRBV12-5 | - | few | CASGLAGAGHYNEQFF | TGTGCTAGTGGTTTGGCCGGCGCAGGCCACTACAATGAGCAGTTCTTC
TRBJ1-1 | TRBV7-9 | - | few | CASSLASLNTEAFF | TGTGCCAGCAGCTTAGCCTCTTTGAACACTGAAGCTTTCTTT
TRBJ2-3 | TRBV11-3 | - | few | CASSLGLQSPSTDTQYF | TGTGCCAGCAGCTTAGGTTTACAGTCCCCTAGCACAGATACGCAGTATTTT
TRBJ1-2 | TRBV7-8 | - | - | CASRPRAGNGYTF | TGTGCCAGCAGACCTAGGGCAGGGAATGGCTACACCTTC
TRBJ2-3 | TRBV6-5 | - | - | CASSSTRWLTDTQYF | TGTGCCAGCAGTTCCACGAGGTGGCTCACAGATACGCAGTATTTT
TRBJ1-2 | TRBV4-3 | - | few | CASSPAEGRYDYGYTF | TGCGCCAGCAGCCCCGCCGAGGGGCGGTACGACTATGGCTACACCTTC
TRBJ2-5 | TRBV7-8 | - | few | CASSLAGGLVETQYF | TGTGCCAGCAGCTTAGCGGGGGGGCTGGTAGAGACCCAGTACTTC
TRBJ1-1 | TRBV6-6 | TRBD1 | - | CASSYSYRDRGSTEAFF | TGTGCCAGCAGTTACTCGTATCGTGACAGGGGGAGCACTGAAGCTTTCTTT
TRBJ2-3 | TRBV7-2 | - | few | CASSFILDTQYF | TGTGCCAGCAGCTTTATTCTAGATACGCAGTATTTT
TRBJ2-3 | TRBV11-2 | - | many | CASSLLVDTQYF | TGTGCCAGCAGCCTCCTAGTAGATACGCAGTATTTT
TRBJ1-1 | TRBV10-3 | - | - | CAISESWRGTTEAFF | TGTGCCATCAGTGAGTCGTGGAGGGGGACCACTGAAGCTTTCTTT
TRBJ1-1 | TRBV29-1 | - | many | CSVAVMNTEAFF | TGCAGCGTCGCAGTTATGAACACTGAAGCTTTCTTT
TRBJ2-1 | TRBV20-1 | - | - | CSASNGINNEQFF | TGCAGTGCTAGTAACGGAATTAACAATGAGCAGTTCTTC